The 18 T cell receptor beta chains below come from one sample, sequenced in a study of T cell changes during pregnancy in multiple sclerosis (dated by TCRdb to about 2019). The library was made by the immunoSEQ multiplex PCR assay. TCRdb carries this immuneACCESS record with in-frame sequences only. Its versions omit some clonotypes, under half of them owing to an unresolved V gene in the studies checked, with the rest unexplained. The table for this sample lists approximately 130,000 clones; roughly 95% of them were counted only once. Of the sample, 0.44% falls within the top ten clones. The sample was peripheral blood, taken after pregnancy. These receptors were obtained from a female donor with multiple sclerosis, enrolled in a pregnancy study.

This chain joins TRBV5-1 and TRBJ2-1, with D perhaps matching TRBD1 (5 bases). The CDR3 is 14 amino acids. V was trimmed by 0 bases and J by 4 bases, leaving 8 bases between them. The germline V gene has CDR1 SGHRS and CDR2 YFSETQ. The CDR3 protein is CASSLGGPYNEQFF. CDR3 bases: TGCGCCAGCAGCTTGGGGGGCCCGTACAATGAGCAGTTCTTC.

The rearrangement links TRBV7-9 to TRBJ1-1; D remains unclear. V lost 4 bases and J 2 bases, leaving 8 bases between the germline ends. CDR1 and CDR2 from the germline V gene are SEHNR and FQNEAQ (reference sequence). CDR3 size: 13 residues. CDR3 nucleotides: TGTGCCAGCAGCTATCTATTTAACACTGAAGCTTTCTTT. This sequence encodes CASSYLFNTEAFF.

The chain recombines TRBV5-4 with TRBJ2-5; TRBD1 agrees at 7 bases. Looked up from germline, CDR1 is SGHNT and CDR2 is YYREEE (reference sequence). This CDR3 spans 15 amino acids. Germline trimming cut 5 bases from V and 4 bases from J; bases unmatched to any gene: 11. The CDR3 here is CASRDDKGAGETQYF. DNA for the CDR3: TGTGCCAGCAGGGATGACAAGGGGGCGGGAGAGACCCAGTACTTC.

The chain recombines TRBV10-3 with TRBJ1-5; no reliable D call. This CDR3 has 16 residues. The V gene lost 10 bases and the J gene lost 1 base, with 20 bases spanning the gap. Germline values: CDR1 ENHRY, CDR2 SYGVKD. Written as DNA, the CDR3 is TGTGCCACCGAGGAGGACGGGATACAGAGCAATCAGCCCCAGCATTTT. It translates to CATEEDGIQSNQPQHF.

This chain connects TRBV5-6 to TRBJ1-2; D unclear. The V gene lost 0 bases and the J gene lost 2 bases, with 5 bases spanning the gap. The CDR3 consists of 13 residues. CDR1 is SGHDT and CDR2 is YYEEEE in the germline V gene. The DNA for the CDR3 is TGTGCCAGCAGCTTGGGTCAGAACTATGGCTACACCTTC. Amino acid sequence: CASSLGQNYGYTF.

The gene calls are TRBV7-9 and TRBJ1-1; weak D call: TRBD1 (6 bases). The CDR3 spans 16 residues. The V end was cut by 3 bases, the J end by 3 bases, with 17 bases between. CDR1 and CDR2 from the germline V gene are SEHNR and FQNEAQ (reference sequence). CDR3 residues: CASSFPQGQLDTEAFF. CDR3 bases: TGTGCCAGCAGCTTTCCTCAGGGGCAGCTTGACACTGAAGCTTTCTTT.

This clone was picked up one time. This sequence joins TRBV9 and TRBJ2-3; 7 bases map to TRBD2. V shed 2 bases and J 7 bases; nucleotides not matched to a gene: 10. Germline-derived CDR1 and CDR2 are SGDLS and YYNGEE. The CDR3 is 15 amino acids. The DNA for the CDR3 is TGTGCCAGCAGCGTGGGCGGGAGTCTGACAAATACGCAGTATTTT. Encoded protein: CASSVGGSLTNTQYF.

The chain employs TRBV5-1 and TRBJ2-6; possible D gene TRBD1, 5 bases. V shed 7 bases and J shed 0 bases, with 17 bases lying between them. CDR3 length equals 17 residues. CDR1 is SGHRS and CDR2 is YFSETQ in the germline V gene. CDR3 nucleotides: TGCGCCAGCGAGCAGGGCCGTAAGAGCTCTGGGGCCAACGTCCTGACTTTC. Its translation is CASEQGRKSSGANVLTF.

This chain connects TRBV9 to TRBJ2-3, with TRBD2 matching 9 bases. The CDR3 is made up of 15 amino acids. Germline V CDR1 and CDR2: SGDLS, YYNGEE. The ends lost 4 bases at V and 10 bases at J; junction bases unmatched: 13. Here the CDR3 reads CASSPGLATPDAQYF. The CDR3 nucleotides are TGTGCCAGCAGCCCGGGACTAGCTACCCCCGATGCGCAGTATTTT.

This chain joins TRBV5-1 and TRBJ2-7, with D maybe TRBD1 (6 bases). V dropped 3 bases and J dropped 2 bases, with 15 bases sitting between them. The CDR3 contains 15 residues. The germline V gene has CDR1 SGHRS and CDR2 YFSETQ. CDR3 in amino acids: CASSYLGRGTYEQYF. The CDR3 bases are TGCGCCAGCAGCTATTTGGGCAGGGGTACCTACGAGCAGTACTTC.

J is TRBJ2-1 and V is TRBV29-1; 11 nucleotides agree with TRBD2. The CDR3 runs 15 residues. Germline CDR1 and CDR2: SQVTM and ANQGSEA. V lost 1 base to trimming and J lost 4 bases; unmatched junction nucleotides: 3. The CDR3: CSVEGLAGGYNEQFF. CDR3 coding DNA: TGCAGCGTTGAAGGTCTAGCGGGAGGTTACAATGAGCAGTTCTTC.

The chain carries TRBV5-4 and TRBJ1-2; 7 nucleotides line up with TRBD1. Germline V gene lookup returns CDR1 SGHNT and CDR2 YYREEE (reference sequence). With V trimmed by 5 bases and J by 8 bases, 12 bases remained unmatched. This CDR3 has 14 residues. The CDR3 region has the DNA TGTGCCAGCAGGGCAAGTAGGGACAGAAGAGGCTACACCTTC. It translates to CASRASRDRRGYTF.

V usage is TRBV6-6 and J usage is TRBJ1-5; D is unclear. The CDR3 consists of 12 residues. Germline CDR1 and CDR2: MNHNY and SVGAGI (reference sequence). The ends were cut back, 7 bases at V and 2 bases at J, with 6 bases in the middle. The CDR3 DNA reads as TGTGCCAGCACCTCAGGCAATCAGCCCCAGCATTTT. Its translation: CASTSGNQPQHF.

This chain joins TRBV4-3 and TRBJ1-4; D not resolved. The CDR3 totals 15 residues. V shed 3 bases and J shed 4 bases, with 12 bases lying between them. Germline V lookup: CDR1 LGHNA, CDR2 YSLEER. The CDR3 DNA reads TGCGCCAGCAGCCACAAGACGGAGAATAATGAAAAACTGTTTTTT. This encodes CASSHKTENNEKLFF.

The chain couples TRBV1 to TRBJ2-1; TRBD2 is the table's D call, not checked against the DNA. TRBV1 is reported as a pseudogene. This CDR3 has 17 amino acids. The CDR3 spells CTSSQRVLAGGYCEQFF. CDR3 bases: TGCACCAGCAGCCAGCGTGTACTAGCGGGAGGGTACTGTGAGCAGTTCTTC.

This chain uses TRBV29-1 with TRBJ2-5; 11 bases are a match to TRBD2. The V and J ends lost 7 bases and 5 bases, in that order; junction bases with no gene match: 3. The V gene's germline CDR1 is SQVTM and CDR2 ANQGSEA. The CDR3 covers 12 residues. CDR3 amino acids: CSATSGGETQYF. The DNA of the CDR3 is TGCAGCGCAACTAGCGGGGGTGAGACCCAGTACTTC. Filled out from reference TRBV29-1 and TRBJ2-5, the complete variable domain reads SAVISQKPSRDICQRGTSLTIQCQVDSQVTMMFWYRQQPGQSLTLIATANQGSEATYESGFVIDKFPISRPNLTFSTLTVSNMSPEDSSIYLCSATSGGETQYFGPGTRLLVL.

The gene calls are TRBV18 and TRBJ2-4; the D gene is possibly TRBD2 (6 bases). With 3 bases removed from V and 1 base from J, the gap between germline ends came to 13 bases. CDR3 length: 16 amino acids. Germline V gives CDR1 KGHSH, CDR2 LQKENI. The CDR3 DNA reads as TGTGCCAGCTCACCGGTCGGGAGTAGGGCCAAAAACATTCAGTACTTC. The encoded protein is CASSPVGSRAKNIQYF.

This sequence joins TRBV7-9 and TRBJ2-3; D possibly corresponds to TRBD2 (6 bases). The CDR3 is made up of 14 amino acids. Trimming pared 2 bases from V and 5 bases from J, leaving 11 bases between. Germline V gene sequence: CDR1 SEHNR, CDR2 FQNEAQ (reference sequence). Here the CDR3 reads CASSLSGAGDTQYF. The CDR3 coding sequence is TGTGCCAGCAGCTTATCGGGAGCTGGAGATACGCAGTATTTT.